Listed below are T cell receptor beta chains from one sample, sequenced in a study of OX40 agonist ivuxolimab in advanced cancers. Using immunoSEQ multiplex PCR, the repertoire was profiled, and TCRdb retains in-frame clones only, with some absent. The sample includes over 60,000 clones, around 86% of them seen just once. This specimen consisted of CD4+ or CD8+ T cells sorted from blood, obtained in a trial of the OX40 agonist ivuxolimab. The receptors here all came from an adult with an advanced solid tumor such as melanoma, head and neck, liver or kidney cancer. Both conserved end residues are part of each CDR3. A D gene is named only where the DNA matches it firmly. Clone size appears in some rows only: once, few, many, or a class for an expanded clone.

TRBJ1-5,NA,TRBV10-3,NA,CATRHGSNQPQHF,TGTGCCACCAGGCACGGTAGCAATCAGCCCCAGCATTTT
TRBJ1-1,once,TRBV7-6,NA,CASSLVVNTEAFF,TGTGCCAGCAGCTTAGTGGTGAACACTGAAGCTTTCTTT
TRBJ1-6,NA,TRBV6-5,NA,CASSLDKRPRMPLHF,TGTGCCAGCAGCCTAGATAAAAGGCCCAGAATGCCCCTCCACTTT
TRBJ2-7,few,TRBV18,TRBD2,CASSPGAGLAGTYEQYF,TGTGCCAGCTCACCAGGGGCCGGACTAGCGGGGACCTACGAGCAGTACTTC
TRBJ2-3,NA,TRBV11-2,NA,CASSLGGGATDTQYF,TGTGCCAGCAGCTTAGGAGGCGGGGCGACAGATACGCAGTATTTT
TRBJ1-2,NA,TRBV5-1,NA,CASSLSTSNYGYTF,TGCGCCAGCAGCTTGTCGACATCTAACTATGGCTACACCTTC
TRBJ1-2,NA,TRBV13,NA,CASSLNRRAGYTF,TGTGCCAGCAGCCTAAACCGGAGGGCTGGCTACACCTTC
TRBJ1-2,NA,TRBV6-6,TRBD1,CASSLSSGQGGGYTF,TGTGCCAGCTCCCTATCGTCGGGACAGGGAGGTGGCTACACCTTC
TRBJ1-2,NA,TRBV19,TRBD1,CASSPLGTGGITNYGYTF,TGTGCCAGTAGCCCTTTGGGGACAGGGGGCATTACTAACTATGGCTACACCTTC
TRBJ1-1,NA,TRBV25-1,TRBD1,CASSEQGGAFF,TGTGCCAGCAGTGAACAGGGGGGGGCTTTCTTT
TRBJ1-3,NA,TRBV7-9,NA,CASSSRTFSGNTIYF,TGTGCCAGCAGCTCCCGGACATTCTCTGGAAACACCATATATTTT
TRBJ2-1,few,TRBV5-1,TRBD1,CASSGTGAPYNEQFF,TGCGCCAGCAGCGGGACAGGGGCCCCCTACAATGAGCAGTTCTTC
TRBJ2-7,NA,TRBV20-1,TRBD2,CSAELAAEQYF,TGCAGTGCCGAACTAGCGGCCGAGCAGTACTTC
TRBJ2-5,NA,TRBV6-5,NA,CASSYSPGLQETQYF,TGTGCCAGCAGTTACTCGCCGGGGCTCCAAGAGACCCAGTACTTC
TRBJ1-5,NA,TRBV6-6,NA,CASSAVGTNQPQHF,TGTGCCAGCAGTGCGGTAGGCACCAATCAGCCCCAGCATTTT
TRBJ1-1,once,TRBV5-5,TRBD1,CASSLYALPGQGSTEAFF,TGTGCCAGCAGCTTGTATGCATTACCGGGACAGGGGAGCACTGAAGCTTTCTTT
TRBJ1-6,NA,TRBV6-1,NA,CASSPRQAGNSPLHF,TGTGCCAGCAGTCCCAGACAGGCGGGCAATTCACCCCTCCACTTT
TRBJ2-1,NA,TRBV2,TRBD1,CASRTGTETNEQFF,TGTGCCAGCAGGACCGGGACAGAGACCAATGAGCAGTTCTTC
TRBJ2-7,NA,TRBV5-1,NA,CASSTGGQSREQYF,TGCGCCAGCAGCACGGGAGGACAGTCTCGGGAGCAGTACTTC
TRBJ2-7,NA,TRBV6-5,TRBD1,CASSYRGSYEQYF,TGTGCCAGCAGCTACAGGGGCAGCTACGAGCAGTACTTC
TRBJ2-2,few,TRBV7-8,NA,CASSSPVRASNTGELFF,TGTGCCAGCAGCTCCCCCGTCCGGGCCTCGAACACCGGGGAGCTGTTTTTT
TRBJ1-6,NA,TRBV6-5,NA,CASSPRASYNSPLHF,TGTGCCAGCAGTCCCCGGGCCTCCTATAATTCACCCCTCCACTTT
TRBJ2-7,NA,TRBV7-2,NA,CASSLGWDRSYEQYF,TGTGCCAGCAGCTTAGGTTGGGACCGGTCCTACGAGCAGTACTTC
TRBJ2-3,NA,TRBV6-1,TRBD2,CASSGRTSGGARDTQYF,TGTGCCAGCAGTGGGCGGACTAGCGGGGGGGCTAGGGATACGCAGTATTTT
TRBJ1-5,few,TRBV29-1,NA,CSVEVGNQPQHF,TGCAGCGTAGAGGTGGGCAATCAGCCCCAGCATTTT
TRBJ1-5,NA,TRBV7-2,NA,CASSLGRGQPQHF,TGTGCCAGCAGCTTAGGGCGGGGGCAGCCCCAGCATTTT
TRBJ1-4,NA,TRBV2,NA,CASSEQALGKLFF,TGTGCCAGCAGTGAACAGGCCCTTGGTAAACTGTTTTTT